Presented here are 27 T cell receptor beta chains from one specimen sequenced in a study of technical replicates of blood from several donors. Sequenced by immunoSEQ multiplex PCR; TCRdb stores in-frame clones only, minus some. The table has tens of thousands of clones, around 95% seen once. The sample consisted of T cells isolated from PBMCs. The receptors shown here come from a human donor in good health.

The rearrangement joins TRBV15 to TRBJ1-1, with D tentatively TRBD1 (6 bases). The CDR3 runs to 15 residues. V was shortened by 0 bases and J by 11 bases, with 19 bases between the two germline ends. Germline CDR1 and CDR2: LNHNV and YYDKDF (reference sequence). In DNA form, the CDR3 reads TGTGCCACCAGCAGAGATCGGGCAGGGGCGGTGGGGGCTTTCTTT. This sequence encodes CATSRDRAGAVGAFF.

This chain joins TRBV27 and TRBJ1-2; TRBD1 is a possible D gene (5 bases). Trimming removed 6 bases from V and 3 bases from J, with 11 bases in between. This CDR3 has 13 residues. The germline gives CDR1 MNHEY, CDR2 SMNVEV (reference sequence). CDR3 DNA sequence: TGTGCCAGCAGCTCTGGGGCTTACTATGGCTACACCTTC. Protein: CASSSGAYYGYTF.

The count of this clone is one. V and J are TRBV29-1 and TRBJ1-2, with TRBD1 matching over 9 bases. V shed 7 bases and J 6 bases; nucleotides not matched to a gene: 9. This CDR3 comprises 13 residues. Germline CDR1 SQVTM, CDR2 ANQGSEA. The CDR3 DNA follows: TGCAGCGCCCCAGGGACAGGGCGTAATGGCTACACCTTC. Residues: CSAPGTGRNGYTF.

The chain uses TRBV4-1 and TRBJ2-5; 12 bases align to TRBD1. The CDR3 has 16 residues. The V gene's germline CDR1 is MGHRA and CDR2 YSYEKL. J was trimmed by 4 bases and V by 5 bases; bases with no gene match: 8. Here the CDR3 DNA reads TGCGCCAGCAGCGAGGCCGGGACAGGGGGCGGAGAGACCCAGTACTTC. Protein product: CASSEAGTGGGETQYF.

V and J are TRBV19 and TRBJ2-3, with D possibly being TRBD2 (5 bases). The CDR3 loop spans 14 amino acids. Per the germline V gene, CDR1 is LNHDA and CDR2 is SQIVND (reference sequence). Trimming removed 7 bases at V and 6 bases at J, with 17 bases between. The CDR3 coding sequence is TGTGCCAGTAATCCCGGGATCCGGGCGGATACGCAGTATTTT. This sequence encodes CASNPGIRADTQYF.

The rearrangement joins TRBV5-1 to TRBJ2-2, with D perhaps matching TRBD2 (5 bases). Germline V gene lookup returns CDR1 SGHRS and CDR2 YFSETQ. The CDR3 sequence is 15 residues long. Trimming left V 2 bases short and J 5 bases short, with 13 bases between. The DNA of the CDR3 is TGCGCCAGCAGCTTAGGGAGTAGGATGACCGGGGAGCTGTTTTTT. It encodes CASSLGSRMTGELFF. The variable domain in full, completed from reference TRBV5-1 and TRBJ2-2, reads KAGVTQTPRYLIKTRGQQVTLSCSPISGHRSVSWYQQTPGQGLQFLFEYFSETQRNKGNFPGRFSGRQFSNSRSEMNVSTLELGDSALYLCASSLGSRMTGELFFGEGSRLTVL.

The genes are TRBV6-5 and TRBJ2-1; 8 nucleotides align to TRBD1. V lost 3 bases to trimming and J lost 6 bases; unmatched junction nucleotides: 7. There are 15 residues in the CDR3. Germline CDR1 MNHEY, CDR2 SVGAGI. CDR3 in DNA: TGTGCCAGCAGTTATACGACAGGGGCCCGCAATGAGCAGTTCTTC. Its translation is CASSYTTGARNEQFF.

This chain uses TRBV19 with TRBJ2-1; tentative D call: TRBD1 (5 bases). CDR3 length equals 13 residues. Germline CDR1 reads LNHDA; CDR2 reads SQIVND (reference sequence). The ends were cut back, 1 base at V and 15 bases at J, with 16 bases in the middle. The CDR3 coding sequence is TGTGCCAGTAGTATAGGCCTACAGGATCGGGTGTTCTTC. It is translated as CASSIGLQDRVFF.

Notes on this clone: At one end the junction does not follow the germline gene, possibly because of a read error. The CDR3 protein is CASSLNSYNEQFF. CDR3 nucleotide sequence: TGTGCTAGCAGCTTAAACAGCTACAATGAGCAGTTCTTC. This chain uses TRBV7-7 with TRBJ2-1, with no clear D. This CDR3 has 13 residues. The germline CDR1 and CDR2 sequences are SSHAT and FNYEAQ (reference sequence).

This sequence joins TRBV11-1 and TRBJ2-3; 8 nucleotides agree with TRBD2. Trimming at V came to 5 bases and at J to 0 bases, leaving 4 bases not matched to a gene. Germline assignment: CDR1 SGHAT and CDR2 FQDESV (reference sequence). The CDR3 extends over 15 amino acids. The CDR3 protein is CASSPPSGSTDTQYF. CDR3 in DNA: TGTGCCAGCAGCCCGCCTAGCGGGAGCACAGATACGCAGTATTTT.

The V call is TRBV5-1, the J call TRBJ1-1; D may be TRBD1 (6 bases). There are 14 residues in the CDR3. The V end lost 3 bases, the J end lost 1 base, and 10 bases lay between the germline ends. Per the germline V gene, CDR1 is SGHRS and CDR2 is YFSETQ. CDR3 bases: TGCGCCAGCAGCTCAATGACAGGGAACACTGAAGCTTTCTTT. Translation: CASSSMTGNTEAFF.

The chain employs TRBV6-1 and TRBJ1-4; no clear D gene. This CDR3 has 16 amino acids. CDR1 MNHNS and CDR2 SASEGT come from the germline V gene. Between the trimmed V and J ends, which lost 3 bases and 0 bases, there was a span of 11 bases. CDR3 bases: TGTGCCAGCAGTGACCCCCACGGGGCAACTAATGAAAAACTGTTTTTT. Protein sequence: CASSDPHGATNEKLFF.

V gene TRBV27 combines with J gene TRBJ1-5; perhaps TRBD1 as D (6 bases). Between the trimmed V and J ends, which lost 0 bases and 7 bases, there was a span of 13 bases. CDR3 size: 15 residues. Germline V gene lookup returns CDR1 MNHEY and CDR2 SMNVEV (reference sequence). The CDR3 DNA reads TGTGCCAGCAGTTTATCGGGACAACCTCTACAGCCCCAGCATTTT. Amino acid sequence: CASSLSGQPLQPQHF.

Only one count was recorded for this clone. The V call is TRBV11-2, the J call TRBJ1-1, with a weak D call TRBD1 (6 bases). V gave up 5 bases and J gave up 1 base, with 8 bases separating them. CDR1 is SGHAT and CDR2 is FQNNGV in the germline V gene. This CDR3 comprises 13 residues. For the CDR3, the DNA is TGTGCCAGCAGCCCGGGACAGAACACTGAAGCTTTCTTT. Protein: CASSPGQNTEAFF. Full variable domain (missing parts from reference TRBV11-2 and TRBJ1-1): EAGVAQSPRYKIIEKRQSVAFWCNPISGHATLYWYQQILGQGPKLLIQFQNNGVVDDSQLPKDRFSAERLKGVDSTLKIQPAKLEDSAVYLCASSPGQNTEAFFGQGTRLTVV.

The chain is built from TRBV6-5 and TRBJ2-6, with D possibly TRBD2 on 6 matching bases. V shed 0 bases and J shed 0 bases, with 6 bases lying between them. The V gene's germline CDR1 is MNHEY and CDR2 SVGAGI. The CDR3 loop spans 16 amino acids. The CDR3 region is CASSYSEGSGANVLTF. In nucleotides, the CDR3 is TGTGCCAGCAGTTACTCGGAGGGCTCTGGGGCCAACGTCCTGACTTTC.

The chain combines TRBV19 with TRBJ1-6, with D possibly TRBD1 on 5 matching bases. V lost 4 bases and J lost 5, with 21 bases in between. Per the germline V gene, CDR1 is LNHDA and CDR2 is SQIVND (reference sequence). The CDR3 is made up of 18 amino acids. CDR3 in amino acids: CASSTVGGAHSHNSPLHF. The CDR3 DNA reads TGTGCCAGTAGTACCGTAGGTGGGGCACATTCACATAATTCACCCCTCCACTTT.

This clone was observed a handful of times. V usage is TRBV28 and J usage is TRBJ1-5; TRBD1 matches 10 bases. CDR3 length: 12 amino acids. With V trimmed by 7 bases and J by 15 bases, 9 bases remained unmatched. CDR1 MDHEN and CDR2 SYDVKM come from the germline V gene. CDR3 protein: CASTDRGPTWHF. CDR3 DNA: TGTGCCAGCACCGACAGGGGGCCAACCTGGCATTTT.

V gene TRBV12-5 combines with J gene TRBJ1-2; 10 nucleotides match TRBD1. V lost 6 bases and J lost 5; bases outside the gene matches: 12. This CDR3 spans 16 amino acids. Germline loops: CDR1 LGHNT, CDR2 FRNRAP. The CDR3 protein is CASGPRQGARRYGYTF. CDR3 in DNA: TGTGCTAGTGGCCCGAGACAGGGGGCGCGTCGGTATGGCTACACCTTC.

V usage is TRBV6-1 and J usage is TRBJ1-1; D remains unclear. V was trimmed by 5 bases and J by 0 bases, leaving 10 bases between them. This CDR3 region has 14 residues. In germline, CDR1 is MNHNS, CDR2 SASEGT. The CDR3 DNA follows: TGTGCCAGCAGTCAACAGAGTATGAACACTGAAGCTTTCTTT. Translating gives CASSQQSMNTEAFF.

This chain joins TRBV7-9 and TRBJ1-2; no clear D gene. V was clipped by 3 bases and J by 8 bases, with 10 bases between them. Germline CDR1 and CDR2: SEHNR and FQNEAQ (reference sequence). This CDR3 spans 12 amino acids. The CDR3 loop is CASSFDGFGYTF. In DNA, the CDR3 is TGTGCCAGCAGCTTCGACGGGTTCGGCTACACCTTC.

The chain recombines TRBV15 with TRBJ2-1; D perhaps matches TRBD2 (6 bases). The CDR3 extends over 16 amino acids. V lost 0 bases to trimming and J lost 9 bases, with 18 bases between them. Germline V gene sequence: CDR1 LNHNV, CDR2 YYDKDF (reference sequence). The CDR3 sequence: CATSRDPPSVGSEQFF. The CDR3 DNA reads TGTGCCACCAGCAGAGATCCCCCTAGCGTGGGTAGTGAGCAGTTCTTC.

This clone has a single count. The V gene is TRBV5-8, the J gene TRBJ2-1; 10 bases align to TRBD2. Per germline, CDR1 SGHTS and CDR2 YDEGEE. The CDR3 is made up of 17 amino acids. J gave up 5 bases and V 0 bases, and 8 bases lay outside the gene matches. CDR3 protein: CASSLGPGLARNNEQFF. The CDR3 DNA follows: TGTGCCAGCAGCTTGGGGCCGGGACTAGCGCGGAACAATGAGCAGTTCTTC.

The chain has TRBV7-2 and TRBJ1-2, with 7 bases matching TRBD1. The CDR3 spans 16 residues. Trimming removed 2 bases from V and 3 bases from J; junction bases left unmatched: 9. CDR1 SGHTA and CDR2 FQGNSA come from the germline V gene. CDR3 in DNA: TGTGCCAGCAGCTTATATGACCGAACAGGGGACTATGGCTACACCTTC. It specifies CASSLYDRTGDYGYTF.

This sequence joins TRBV6-6 and TRBJ1-1, with 7 bases fitting TRBD1. The CDR3 extends over 14 amino acids. In germline, CDR1 is MNHNY, CDR2 SVGAGI (reference sequence). The trim removed 7 bases at V and 7 bases at J, leaving 12 bases unmatched. In nucleotides, the CDR3 is TGTGCCAGCAAAGGGGGCCCTTACTTATATGAAGCTTTCTTT. Its protein is CASKGGPYLYEAFF.

This clone was found once. J is TRBJ2-1 and V is TRBV28; TRBD2 matches at 7 bases. CDR3 size: 15 residues. Germline lookup yields CDR1 MDHEN and CDR2 SYDVKM. The V segment lost 2 bases and the J segment 6 bases; nucleotides outside the gene matches: 7. CDR3 region: CASSLAGEGLNEQFF. The DNA for the CDR3 is TGTGCCAGCAGTTTAGCGGGAGAGGGGCTCAATGAGCAGTTCTTC.

This clone was seen once. The chain links TRBV6-5 to TRBJ1-2; D possibly corresponds to TRBD1 (5 bases). The germline V gene has CDR1 MNHEY and CDR2 SVGAGI. V was clipped by 5 bases and J by 8 bases, with 18 bases between them. The CDR3 spans 14 residues. CDR3 nucleotides: TGTGCCAGCAGTCAATATCTCGGGGGTGGGGGCTACACCTTC. Translated, it gives CASSQYLGGGGYTF.

This clone was counted a single time. The chain links TRBV5-5 to TRBJ2-2, with D possibly TRBD1 on 6 matching bases. Trimming shortened V by 3 bases and J by 3 bases, and 15 bases separated the two germline ends. CDR3 size: 16 residues. CDR1 is SGHKS and CDR2 is YYEKEE in the germline V gene (reference sequence). Written as DNA, the CDR3 is TGTGCCAGCAGCTCCGGACAGCGGTCGTACACCGGGGAGCTGTTTTTT. Amino acid sequence: CASSSGQRSYTGELFF.